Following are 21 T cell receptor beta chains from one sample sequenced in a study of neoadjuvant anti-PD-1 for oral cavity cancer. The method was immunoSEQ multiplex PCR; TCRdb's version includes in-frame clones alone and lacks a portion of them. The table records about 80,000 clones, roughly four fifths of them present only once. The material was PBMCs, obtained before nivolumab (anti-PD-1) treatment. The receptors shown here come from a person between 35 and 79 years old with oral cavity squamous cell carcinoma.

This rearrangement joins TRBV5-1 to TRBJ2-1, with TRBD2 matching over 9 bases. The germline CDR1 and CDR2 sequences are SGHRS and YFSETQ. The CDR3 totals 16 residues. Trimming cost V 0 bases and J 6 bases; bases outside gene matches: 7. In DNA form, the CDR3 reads TGCGCCAGCAGCTTGGATGCGGGAGGGTACCCCAATGAGCAGTTCTTC. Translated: CASSLDAGGYPNEQFF.

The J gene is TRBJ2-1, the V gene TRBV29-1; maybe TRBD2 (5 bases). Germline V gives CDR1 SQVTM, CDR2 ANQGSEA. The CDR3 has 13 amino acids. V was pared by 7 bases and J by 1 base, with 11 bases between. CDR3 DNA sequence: TGCAGCGGAGGACGAGGGTCCTACAATGAGCAGTTCTTC. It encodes CSGGRGSYNEQFF.

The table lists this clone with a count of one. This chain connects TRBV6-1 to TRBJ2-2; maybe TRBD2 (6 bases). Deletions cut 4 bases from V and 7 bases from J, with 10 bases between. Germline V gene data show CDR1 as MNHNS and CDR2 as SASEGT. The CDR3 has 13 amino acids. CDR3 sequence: CASSVRELGELFF. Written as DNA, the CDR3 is TGTGCCAGCAGTGTCCGGGAGCTCGGGGAGCTGTTTTTT.

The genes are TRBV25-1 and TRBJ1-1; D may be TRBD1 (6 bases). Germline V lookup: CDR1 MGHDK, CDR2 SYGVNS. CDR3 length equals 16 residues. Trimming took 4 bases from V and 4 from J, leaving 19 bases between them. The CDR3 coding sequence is TGTGCCAGCAGTGGCATTTTAGCTCGGGGGGCCACTGAAGCTTTCTTT. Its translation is CASSGILARGATEAFF.

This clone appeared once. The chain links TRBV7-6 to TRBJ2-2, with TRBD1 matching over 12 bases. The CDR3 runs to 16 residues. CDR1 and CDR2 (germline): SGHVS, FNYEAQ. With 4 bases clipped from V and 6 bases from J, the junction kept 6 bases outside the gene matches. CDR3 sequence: CASSSGTGGKAGELFF. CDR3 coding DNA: TGTGCCAGCAGCTCCGGGACAGGGGGCAAAGCCGGGGAGCTGTTTTTT.

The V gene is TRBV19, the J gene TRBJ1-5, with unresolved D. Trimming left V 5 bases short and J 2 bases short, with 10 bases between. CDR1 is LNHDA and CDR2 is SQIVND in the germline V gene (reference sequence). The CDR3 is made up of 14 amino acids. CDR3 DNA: TGTGCCAGTAGTGCAGTGAGAGGCAATCAGCCCCAGCATTTT. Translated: CASSAVRGNQPQHF.

The CDR3 DNA sequence: TGTGCCAGTGGCAGGGACAGGGAAAGTAGTGGCTACACCTTC. This sequence encodes CASGRDRESSGYTF. The genes are TRBV19 and TRBJ1-2; 9 positions agree with TRBD1. Germline CDR1 reads LNHDA; CDR2 reads SQIVND (reference sequence). The CDR3 length is 14 residues. J gave up 7 bases and V 8 bases, and 11 bases lay outside the gene matches.

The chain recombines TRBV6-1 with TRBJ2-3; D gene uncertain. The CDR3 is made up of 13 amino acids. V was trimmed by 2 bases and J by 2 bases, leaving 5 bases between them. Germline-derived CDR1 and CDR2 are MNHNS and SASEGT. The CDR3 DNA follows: TGTGCCAGCAGTGAACTGCTCACAGATACGCAGTATTTT. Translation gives CASSELLTDTQYF.

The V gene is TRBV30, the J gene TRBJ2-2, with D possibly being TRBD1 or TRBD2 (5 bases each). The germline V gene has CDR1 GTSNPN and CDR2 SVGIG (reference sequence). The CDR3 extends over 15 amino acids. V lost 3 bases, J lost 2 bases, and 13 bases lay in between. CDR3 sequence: CAWRDTGTNTGELFF. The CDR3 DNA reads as TGTGCCTGGAGGGACACGGGGACCAACACCGGGGAGCTGTTTTTT.

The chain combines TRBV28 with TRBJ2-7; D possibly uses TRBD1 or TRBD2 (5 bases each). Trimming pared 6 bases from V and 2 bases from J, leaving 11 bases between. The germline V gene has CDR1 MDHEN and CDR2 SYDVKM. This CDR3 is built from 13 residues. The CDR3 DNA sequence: TGTGCCAGCAGCTTGGGACCCACCTACGAGCAGTACTTC. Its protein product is CASSLGPTYEQYF.

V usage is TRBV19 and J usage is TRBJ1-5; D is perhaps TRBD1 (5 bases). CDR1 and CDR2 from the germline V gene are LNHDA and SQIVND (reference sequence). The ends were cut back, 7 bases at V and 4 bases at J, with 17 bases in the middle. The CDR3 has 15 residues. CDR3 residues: CASTGEGRYNQPQHF. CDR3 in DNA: TGTGCCAGTACGGGGGAGGGAAGGTATAATCAGCCCCAGCATTTT.

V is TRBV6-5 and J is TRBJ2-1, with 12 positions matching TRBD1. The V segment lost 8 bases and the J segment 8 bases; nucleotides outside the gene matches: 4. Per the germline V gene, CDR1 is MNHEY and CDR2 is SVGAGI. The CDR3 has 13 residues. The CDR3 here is CASGDRGPDEQFF. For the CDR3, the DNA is TGTGCCAGCGGGGACAGGGGGCCCGATGAGCAGTTCTTC.

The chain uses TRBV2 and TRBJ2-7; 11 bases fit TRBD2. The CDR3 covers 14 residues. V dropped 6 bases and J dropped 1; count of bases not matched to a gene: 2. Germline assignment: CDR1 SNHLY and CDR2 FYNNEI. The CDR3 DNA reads TGTGCCAGCAGGTGGACTAGCGGGTCCTACGAGCAGTACTTC. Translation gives CASRWTSGSYEQYF.

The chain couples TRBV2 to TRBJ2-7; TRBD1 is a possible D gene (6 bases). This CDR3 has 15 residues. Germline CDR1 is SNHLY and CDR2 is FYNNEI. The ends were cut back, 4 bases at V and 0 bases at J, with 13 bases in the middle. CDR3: CASSVSGQSSYEQYF. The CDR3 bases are TGTGCCAGCAGTGTATCTGGACAGAGCTCCTACGAGCAGTACTTC.

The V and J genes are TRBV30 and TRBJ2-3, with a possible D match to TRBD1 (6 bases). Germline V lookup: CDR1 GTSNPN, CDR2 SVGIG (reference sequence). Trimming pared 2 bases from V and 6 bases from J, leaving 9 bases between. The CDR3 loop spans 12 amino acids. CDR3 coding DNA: TGTGCCTGGAGTCCCCAGGGGGATACGCAGTATTTT. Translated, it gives CAWSPQGDTQYF.

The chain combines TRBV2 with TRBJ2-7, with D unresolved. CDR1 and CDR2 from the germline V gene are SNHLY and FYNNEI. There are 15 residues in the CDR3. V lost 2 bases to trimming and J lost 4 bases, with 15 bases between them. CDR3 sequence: CASSEPPFDPYEQYF. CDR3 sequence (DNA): TGTGCCAGCAGTGAACCCCCGTTTGACCCTTACGAGCAGTACTTC.

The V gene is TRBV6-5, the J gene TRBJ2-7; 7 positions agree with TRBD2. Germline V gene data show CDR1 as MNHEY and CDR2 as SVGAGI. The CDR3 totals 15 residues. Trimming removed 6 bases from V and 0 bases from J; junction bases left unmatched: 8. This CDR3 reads CASSLAGPSSYEQYF. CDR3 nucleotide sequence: TGTGCCAGCAGCTTAGCGGGCCCGAGCTCCTACGAGCAGTACTTC.

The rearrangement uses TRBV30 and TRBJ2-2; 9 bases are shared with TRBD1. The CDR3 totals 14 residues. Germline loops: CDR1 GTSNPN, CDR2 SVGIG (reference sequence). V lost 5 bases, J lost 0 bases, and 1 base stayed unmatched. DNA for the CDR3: TGTGCCTGGGACAGGGGGGCGAACACCGGGGAGCTGTTTTTT. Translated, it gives CAWDRGANTGELFF. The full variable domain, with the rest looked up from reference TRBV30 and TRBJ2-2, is SQTIHQWPATLVQPVGSPLSLECTVEGTSNPNLYWYRQAAGRGLQLLFYSVGIGQISSEVPQNLSASRPQDRQFILSSKKLLLSDSGFYLCAWDRGANTGELFFGEGSRLTVL.

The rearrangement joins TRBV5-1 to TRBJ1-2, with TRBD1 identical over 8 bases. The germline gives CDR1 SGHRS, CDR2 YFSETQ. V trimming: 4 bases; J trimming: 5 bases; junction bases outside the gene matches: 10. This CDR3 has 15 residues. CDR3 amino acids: CASSPGQGGLYGYTF. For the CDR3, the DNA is TGCGCCAGCAGCCCCGGACAGGGAGGGTTGTATGGCTACACCTTC.

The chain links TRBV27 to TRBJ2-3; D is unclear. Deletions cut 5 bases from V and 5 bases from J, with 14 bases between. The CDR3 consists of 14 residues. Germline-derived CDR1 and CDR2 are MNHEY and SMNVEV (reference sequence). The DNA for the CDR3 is TGTGCCAGCAGTCTCCGGACGGTCGGAGATACGCAGTATTTT. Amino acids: CASSLRTVGDTQYF.

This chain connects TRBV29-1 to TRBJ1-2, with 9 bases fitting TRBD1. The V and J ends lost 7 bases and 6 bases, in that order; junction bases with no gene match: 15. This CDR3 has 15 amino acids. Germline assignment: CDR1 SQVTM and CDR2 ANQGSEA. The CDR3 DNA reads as TGCAGCGGCCTAAGGACAGGGGTCGGTGCGGATGGCTACACCTTC. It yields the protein CSGLRTGVGADGYTF.